This T cell receptor (beta chain) emerged from a study of blood T cell repertoires in COVID-19. Clones were read by immunoSEQ multiplex PCR, and TCRdb kept only the in-frame ones, dropping some. The sample lists 95,000 to 150,000 clones, 70% to 85% occurring once. Germline CDR1 SGHNT, CDR2 YYREEE (reference sequence). Trimming removed 4 bases at V and 0 bases at J, with 11 bases between. The CDR3 is 15 residues long. The receptor was isolated from a woman in her 70s with acute or convalescent COVID-19. The chain couples TRBV5-4 to TRBJ2-1; no clear D. Sequenced material: peripheral blood. The CDR3 DNA sequence: TGTGCCAGCAGCCGTGACGCTAGCTCCTACAATGAGCAGTTCTTC. Encoded protein: CASSRDASSYNEQFF.